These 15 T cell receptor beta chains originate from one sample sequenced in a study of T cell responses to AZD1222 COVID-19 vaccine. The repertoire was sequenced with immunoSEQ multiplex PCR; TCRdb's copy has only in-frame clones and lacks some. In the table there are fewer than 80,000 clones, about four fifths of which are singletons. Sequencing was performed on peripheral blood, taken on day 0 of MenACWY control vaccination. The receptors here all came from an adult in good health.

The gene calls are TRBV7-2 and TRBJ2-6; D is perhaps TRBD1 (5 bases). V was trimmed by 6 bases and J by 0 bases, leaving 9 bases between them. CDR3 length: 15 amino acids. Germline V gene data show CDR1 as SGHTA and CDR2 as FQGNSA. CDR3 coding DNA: TGTGCCAGCAGTCACAGGAGCTCTGGGGCCAACGTCCTGACTTTC. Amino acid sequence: CASSHRSSGANVLTF.

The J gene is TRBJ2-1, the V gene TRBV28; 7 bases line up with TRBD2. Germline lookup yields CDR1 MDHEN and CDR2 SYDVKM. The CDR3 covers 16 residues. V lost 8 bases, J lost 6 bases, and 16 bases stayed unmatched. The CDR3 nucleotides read TGTGCCAGCCACCCTCGACTAGTGGGGGGGGGCAATGAGCAGTTCTTC. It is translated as CASHPRLVGGGNEQFF.

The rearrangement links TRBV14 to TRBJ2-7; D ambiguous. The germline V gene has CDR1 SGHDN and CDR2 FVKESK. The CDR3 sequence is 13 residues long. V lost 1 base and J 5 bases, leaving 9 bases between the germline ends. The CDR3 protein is CASSQVRSHEQYF. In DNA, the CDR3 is TGTGCCAGCAGCCAAGTCAGAAGCCACGAGCAGTACTTC.

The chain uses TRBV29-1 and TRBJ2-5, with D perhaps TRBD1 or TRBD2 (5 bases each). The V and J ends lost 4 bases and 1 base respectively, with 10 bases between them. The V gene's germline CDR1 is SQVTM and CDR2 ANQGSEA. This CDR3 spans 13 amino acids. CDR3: CSVAGTFQETQYF. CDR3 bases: TGCAGCGTTGCCGGGACCTTCCAAGAGACCCAGTACTTC.

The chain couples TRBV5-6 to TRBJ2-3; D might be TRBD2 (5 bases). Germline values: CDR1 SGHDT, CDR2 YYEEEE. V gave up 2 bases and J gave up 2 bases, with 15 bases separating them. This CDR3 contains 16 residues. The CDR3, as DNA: TGTGCCAGCAGCTTAGGAGCGGTGAGGCCCACAGATACGCAGTATTTT. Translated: CASSLGAVRPTDTQYF.

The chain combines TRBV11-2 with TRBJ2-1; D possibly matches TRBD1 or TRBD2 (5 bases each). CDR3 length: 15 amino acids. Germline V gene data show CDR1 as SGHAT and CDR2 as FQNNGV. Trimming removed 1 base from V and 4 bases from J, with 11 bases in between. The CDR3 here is CASSLGWGRYNEQFF. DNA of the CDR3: TGTGCCAGCAGCTTAGGGTGGGGACGGTACAATGAGCAGTTCTTC.

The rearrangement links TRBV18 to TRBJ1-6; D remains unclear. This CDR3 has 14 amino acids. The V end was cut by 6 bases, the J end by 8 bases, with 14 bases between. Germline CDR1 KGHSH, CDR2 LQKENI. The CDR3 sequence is CASSTSGGHSPLHF. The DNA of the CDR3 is TGTGCCAGCTCCACTTCAGGAGGTCATTCACCCCTCCACTTT.

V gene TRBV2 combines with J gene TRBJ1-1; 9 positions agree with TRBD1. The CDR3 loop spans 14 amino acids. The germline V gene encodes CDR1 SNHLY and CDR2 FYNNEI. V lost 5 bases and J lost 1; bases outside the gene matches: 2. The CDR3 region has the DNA TGTGCCAGCAGTCGACAGGGGGGGAACACTGAAGCTTTCTTT. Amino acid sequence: CASSRQGGNTEAFF. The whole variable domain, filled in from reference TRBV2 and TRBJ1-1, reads EPEVTQTPSHQVTQMGQEVILRCVPISNHLYFYWYRQILGQKVEFLVSFYNNEISEKSEIFDDQFSVERPDGSNFTLKIRSTKLEDSAMYFCASSRQGGNTEAFFGQGTRLTVV.

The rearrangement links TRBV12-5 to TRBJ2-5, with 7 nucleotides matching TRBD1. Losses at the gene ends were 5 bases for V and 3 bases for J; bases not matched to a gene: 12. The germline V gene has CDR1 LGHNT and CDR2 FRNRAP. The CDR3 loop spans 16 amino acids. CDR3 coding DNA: TGTGCTAGTGGTGCGGGCACAGGGGCCCTAAAAGAGACCCAGTACTTC. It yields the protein CASGAGTGALKETQYF.

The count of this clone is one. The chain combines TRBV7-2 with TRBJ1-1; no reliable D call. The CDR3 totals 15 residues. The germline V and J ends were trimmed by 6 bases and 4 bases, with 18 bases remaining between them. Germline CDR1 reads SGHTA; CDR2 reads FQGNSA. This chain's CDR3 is CASSRLPGEGTEAFF. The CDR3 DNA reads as TGTGCCAGCAGTCGCCTGCCGGGCGAGGGCACTGAAGCTTTCTTT.

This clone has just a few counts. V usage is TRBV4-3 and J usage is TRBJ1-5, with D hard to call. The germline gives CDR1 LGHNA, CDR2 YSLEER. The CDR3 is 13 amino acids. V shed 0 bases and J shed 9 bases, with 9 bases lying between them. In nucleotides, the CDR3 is TGCGCCAGCAGCCAAGATTTTGAGGGGCCCCAGCATTTT. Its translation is CASSQDFEGPQHF.

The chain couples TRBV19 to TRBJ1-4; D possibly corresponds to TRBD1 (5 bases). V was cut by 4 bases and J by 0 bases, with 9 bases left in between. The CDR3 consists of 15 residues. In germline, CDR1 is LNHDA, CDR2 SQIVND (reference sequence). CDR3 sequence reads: CASSTGTPTNEKLFF. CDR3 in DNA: TGTGCCAGTAGTACTGGGACCCCAACTAATGAAAAACTGTTTTTT.

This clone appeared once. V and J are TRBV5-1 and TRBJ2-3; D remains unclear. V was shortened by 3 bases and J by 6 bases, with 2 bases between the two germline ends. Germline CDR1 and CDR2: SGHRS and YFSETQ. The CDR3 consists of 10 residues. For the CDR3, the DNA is TGCGCCAGCAGCTCTGATACGCAGTATTTT. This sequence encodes CASSSDTQYF.

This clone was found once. This CDR3 reads CASSDHPNQPQHF. The CDR3 nucleotides read TGTGCCAGCAGCGACCACCCTAATCAGCCCCAGCATTTT. The chain is built from TRBV7-9 and TRBJ1-5; D unresolved. V lost 5 bases, J lost 4 bases, and 9 bases lay in between. The CDR3 runs 13 residues. In germline, CDR1 is SEHNR, CDR2 FQNEAQ (reference sequence).

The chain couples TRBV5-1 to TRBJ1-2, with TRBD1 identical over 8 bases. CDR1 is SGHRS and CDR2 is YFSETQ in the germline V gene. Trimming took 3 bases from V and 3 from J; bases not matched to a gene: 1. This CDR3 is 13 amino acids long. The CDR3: CASSSTGDYGYTF. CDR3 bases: TGCGCCAGCAGCTCGACAGGGGACTATGGCTACACCTTC.